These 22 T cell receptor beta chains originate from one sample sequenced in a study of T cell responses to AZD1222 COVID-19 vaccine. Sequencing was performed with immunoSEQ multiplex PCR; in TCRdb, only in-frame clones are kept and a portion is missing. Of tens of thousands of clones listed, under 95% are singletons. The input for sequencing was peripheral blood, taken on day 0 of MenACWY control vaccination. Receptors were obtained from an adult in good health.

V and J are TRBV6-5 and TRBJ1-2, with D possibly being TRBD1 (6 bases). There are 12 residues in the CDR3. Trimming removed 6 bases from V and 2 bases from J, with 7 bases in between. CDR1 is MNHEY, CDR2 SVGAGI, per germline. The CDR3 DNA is TGTGCCAGCAGAAGGGGGAACTATGGCTACACCTTC. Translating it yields CASRRGNYGYTF.

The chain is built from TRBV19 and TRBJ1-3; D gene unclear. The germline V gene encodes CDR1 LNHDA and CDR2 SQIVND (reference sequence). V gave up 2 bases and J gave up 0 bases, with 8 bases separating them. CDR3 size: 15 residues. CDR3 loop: CASSIRTGSGNTIYF. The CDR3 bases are TGTGCCAGTAGTATACGTACCGGCTCTGGAAACACCATATATTTT.

The CDR3 is CAISEKQGGEYYEQYF. The CDR3 coding sequence is TGTGCCATCAGTGAAAAGCAGGGAGGTGAATACTACGAGCAGTACTTC. The chain carries TRBV10-3 and TRBJ2-7; TRBD2 is a possible D gene (6 bases). The CDR3 has 16 amino acids. Germline assignment: CDR1 ENHRY and CDR2 SYGVKD. Deletions cut 3 bases from V and 3 bases from J, with 18 bases between.

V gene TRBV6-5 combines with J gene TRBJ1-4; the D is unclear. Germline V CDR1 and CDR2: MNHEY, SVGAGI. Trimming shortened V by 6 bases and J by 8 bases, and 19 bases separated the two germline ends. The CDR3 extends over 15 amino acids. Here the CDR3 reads CASRPSGVAGEKLFF. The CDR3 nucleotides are TGTGCCAGCAGACCCTCCGGGGTGGCTGGAGAAAAACTGTTTTTT.

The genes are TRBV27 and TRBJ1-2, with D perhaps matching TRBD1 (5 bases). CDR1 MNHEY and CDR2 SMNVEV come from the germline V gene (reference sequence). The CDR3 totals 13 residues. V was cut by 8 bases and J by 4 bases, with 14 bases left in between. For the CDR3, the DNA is TGTGCCAGCTCTCCGGGGGGAATCTATGGCTACACCTTC. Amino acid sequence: CASSPGGIYGYTF.

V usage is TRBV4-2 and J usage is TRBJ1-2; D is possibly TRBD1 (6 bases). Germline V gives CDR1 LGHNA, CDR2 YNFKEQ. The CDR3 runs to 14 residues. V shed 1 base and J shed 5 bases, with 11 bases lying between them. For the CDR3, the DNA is TGTGCCAGCAGCCAAGGGACAGCACCTTATGGCTACACCTTC. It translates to CASSQGTAPYGYTF.

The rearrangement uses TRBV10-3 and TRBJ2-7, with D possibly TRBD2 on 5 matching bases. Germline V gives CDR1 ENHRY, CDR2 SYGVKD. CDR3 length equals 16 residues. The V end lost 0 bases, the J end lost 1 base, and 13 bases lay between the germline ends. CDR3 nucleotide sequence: TGTGCCATCAGTGAGTCAGGTGAGAGAGGGTCCTACGAGCAGTACTTC. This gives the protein CAISESGERGSYEQYF.

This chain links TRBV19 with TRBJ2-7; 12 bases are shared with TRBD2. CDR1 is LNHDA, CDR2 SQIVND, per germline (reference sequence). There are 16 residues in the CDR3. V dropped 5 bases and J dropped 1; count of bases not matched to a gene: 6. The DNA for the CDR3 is TGTGCCAGTAGTCCCCGGACTAGCGGGAATTCCTACGAGCAGTACTTC. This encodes CASSPRTSGNSYEQYF.

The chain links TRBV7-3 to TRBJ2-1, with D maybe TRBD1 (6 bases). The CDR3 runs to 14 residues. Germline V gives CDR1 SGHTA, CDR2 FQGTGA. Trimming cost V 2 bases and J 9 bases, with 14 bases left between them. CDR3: CASSLGQRGGEQFF. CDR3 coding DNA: TGTGCCAGCAGCTTAGGTCAGAGAGGGGGTGAGCAGTTCTTC.

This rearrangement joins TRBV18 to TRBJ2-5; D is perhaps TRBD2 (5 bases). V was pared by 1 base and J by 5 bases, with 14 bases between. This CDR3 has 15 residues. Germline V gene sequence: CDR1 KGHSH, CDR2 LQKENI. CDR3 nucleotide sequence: TGTGCCAGCTCACCACTCGGGGTTCCTAGGGAGACCCAGTACTTC. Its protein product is CASSPLGVPRETQYF.

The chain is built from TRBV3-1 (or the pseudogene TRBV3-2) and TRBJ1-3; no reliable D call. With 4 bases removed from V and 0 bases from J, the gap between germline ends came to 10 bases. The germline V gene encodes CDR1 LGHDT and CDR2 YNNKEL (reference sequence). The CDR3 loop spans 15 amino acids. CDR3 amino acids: CASSPLGYSGNTIYF. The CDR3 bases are TGTGCCAGCAGCCCCCTGGGTTACTCTGGAAACACCATATATTTT.

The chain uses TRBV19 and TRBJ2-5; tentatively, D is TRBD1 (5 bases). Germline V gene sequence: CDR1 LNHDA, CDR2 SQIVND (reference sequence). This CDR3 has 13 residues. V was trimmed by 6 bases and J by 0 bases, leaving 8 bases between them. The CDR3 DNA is TGTGCCAGTAGAGAGACAGACCAAGAGACCCAGTACTTC. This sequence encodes CASRETDQETQYF.

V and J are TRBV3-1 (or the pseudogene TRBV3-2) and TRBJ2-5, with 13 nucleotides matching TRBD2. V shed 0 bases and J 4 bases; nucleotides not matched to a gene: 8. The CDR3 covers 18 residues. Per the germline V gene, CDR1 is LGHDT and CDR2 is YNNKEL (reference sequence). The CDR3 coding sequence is TGTGCCAGCAGCCAAGATAGTGGGACTAGCGGGGAAGGAGAGACCCAGTACTTC. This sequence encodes CASSQDSGTSGEGETQYF.

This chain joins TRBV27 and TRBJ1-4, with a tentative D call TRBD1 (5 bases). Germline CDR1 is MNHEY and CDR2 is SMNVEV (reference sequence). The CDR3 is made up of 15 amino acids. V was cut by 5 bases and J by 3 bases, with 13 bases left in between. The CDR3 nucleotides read TGTGCCAGCAGTCTGGGTAGGGGTGCTAATGAAAAACTGTTTTTT. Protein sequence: CASSLGRGANEKLFF.

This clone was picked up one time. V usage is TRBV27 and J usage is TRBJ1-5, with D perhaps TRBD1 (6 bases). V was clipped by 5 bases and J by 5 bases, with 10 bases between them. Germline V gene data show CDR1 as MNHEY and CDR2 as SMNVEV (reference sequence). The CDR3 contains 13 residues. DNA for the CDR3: TGTGCCAGCAGTACAGGGAGGGATCAGCCCCAGCATTTT. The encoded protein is CASSTGRDQPQHF.

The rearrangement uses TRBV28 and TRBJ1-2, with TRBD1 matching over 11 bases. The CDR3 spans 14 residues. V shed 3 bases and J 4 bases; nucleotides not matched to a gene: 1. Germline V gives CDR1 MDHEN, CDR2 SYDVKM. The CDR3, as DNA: TGTGCCAGCAGTTTCGGGACAGGGGGCTATGGCTACACCTTC. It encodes CASSFGTGGYGYTF.

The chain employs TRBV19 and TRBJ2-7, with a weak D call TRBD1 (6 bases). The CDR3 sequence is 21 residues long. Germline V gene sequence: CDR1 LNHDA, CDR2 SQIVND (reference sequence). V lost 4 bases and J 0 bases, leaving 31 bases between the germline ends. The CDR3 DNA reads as TGTGCCAGTAGTACTATCCCGGCAGGGGCCTCCACTAGACCAATCTCCTACGAGCAGTACTTC. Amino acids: CASSTIPAGASTRPISYEQYF.

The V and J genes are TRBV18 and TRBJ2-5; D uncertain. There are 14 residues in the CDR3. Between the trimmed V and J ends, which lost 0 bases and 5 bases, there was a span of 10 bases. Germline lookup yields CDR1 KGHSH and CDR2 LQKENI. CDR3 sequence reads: CASSPPALLETQYF. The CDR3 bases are TGTGCCAGCTCACCACCGGCCTTGCTGGAGACCCAGTACTTC.

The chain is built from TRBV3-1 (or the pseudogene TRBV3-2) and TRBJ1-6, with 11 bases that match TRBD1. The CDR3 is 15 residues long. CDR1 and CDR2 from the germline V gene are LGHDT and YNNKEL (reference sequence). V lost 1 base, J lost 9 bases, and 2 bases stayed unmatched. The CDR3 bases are TGTGCCAGCAGCCAAGTGGGGACAGGGGGTTCACCCCTCCACTTT. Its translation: CASSQVGTGGSPLHF.

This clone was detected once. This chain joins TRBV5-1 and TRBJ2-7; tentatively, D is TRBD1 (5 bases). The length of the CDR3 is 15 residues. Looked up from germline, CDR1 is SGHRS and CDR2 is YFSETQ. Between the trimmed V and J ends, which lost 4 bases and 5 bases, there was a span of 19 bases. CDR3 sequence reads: CASSPETGQGHEQYF. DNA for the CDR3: TGCGCCAGCAGCCCCGAGACCGGTCAGGGCCACGAGCAGTACTTC.

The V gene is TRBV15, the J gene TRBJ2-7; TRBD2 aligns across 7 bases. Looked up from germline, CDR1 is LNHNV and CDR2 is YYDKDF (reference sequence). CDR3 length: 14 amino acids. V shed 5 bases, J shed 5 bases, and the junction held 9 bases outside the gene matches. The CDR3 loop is CATSGGVRRDEQYF. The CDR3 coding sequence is TGTGCCACCAGCGGGGGGGTTAGACGCGACGAGCAGTACTTC. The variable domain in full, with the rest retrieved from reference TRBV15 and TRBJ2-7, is DAMVIQNPRYQVTQFGKPVTLSCSQTLNHNVMYWYQQKSSQAPKLLFHYYDKDFNNEADTPDNFQSRRPNTSFCFLDIRSPGLGDTAMYLCATSGGVRRDEQYFGPGTRLTVT.

CDR3 nucleotides: TGTGCCATCAGTGATTCGGGGCAGGGTGATACGCAGTATTTT. Residues: CAISDSGQGDTQYF. This chain uses TRBV10-3 with TRBJ2-3; D possibly uses TRBD1 or TRBD2 (5 bases each). The V and J ends lost 3 bases and 6 bases respectively, with 13 bases between them. Germline V CDR1 and CDR2: ENHRY, SYGVKD. The CDR3 sequence is 14 residues long.